The clone carrying this TCR beta chain was found once. Original processing notes: Reference gene primers were amplified, and this amplification served to estimate nucleated cell counts. Assay: immunoSEQ multiplex PCR; the TCRdb copy retains only in-frame clones and omits some. For V, J and clone size, that table is used; D and trimming come from the DNA. The profile shows 150,000 to 200,000 clones, roughly 89% of them singletons. The V gene end was trimmed by 4 bases and the J gene end by 2 bases; junction bases not matched to a gene: 6. Germline CDR1 and CDR2: SGDLS and YYNGEE. CDR3 size: 16 residues. This specimen belongs to a study of blood T cell repertoires in COVID-19. At the level of the study: COVID-19 samples from acute and convalescent phases originated in the United States, Italy and Spain. Nucleic acid was either cDNA or gDNA, and it came from T cells, B-cell-depleted T cells, or PBMCs.

The rearrangement joins TRBV9 to TRBJ2-1; 10 nucleotides agree with TRBD2. The sequenced material came from peripheral blood. This clonotype originated in a man in his forties with acute or convalescent COVID-19. The CDR3 DNA reads TGTGCCAGCAGCCCCCCTAGCGGGGGCGCCTACAATGAGCAGTTCTTC. Protein: CASSPPSGGAYNEQFF.